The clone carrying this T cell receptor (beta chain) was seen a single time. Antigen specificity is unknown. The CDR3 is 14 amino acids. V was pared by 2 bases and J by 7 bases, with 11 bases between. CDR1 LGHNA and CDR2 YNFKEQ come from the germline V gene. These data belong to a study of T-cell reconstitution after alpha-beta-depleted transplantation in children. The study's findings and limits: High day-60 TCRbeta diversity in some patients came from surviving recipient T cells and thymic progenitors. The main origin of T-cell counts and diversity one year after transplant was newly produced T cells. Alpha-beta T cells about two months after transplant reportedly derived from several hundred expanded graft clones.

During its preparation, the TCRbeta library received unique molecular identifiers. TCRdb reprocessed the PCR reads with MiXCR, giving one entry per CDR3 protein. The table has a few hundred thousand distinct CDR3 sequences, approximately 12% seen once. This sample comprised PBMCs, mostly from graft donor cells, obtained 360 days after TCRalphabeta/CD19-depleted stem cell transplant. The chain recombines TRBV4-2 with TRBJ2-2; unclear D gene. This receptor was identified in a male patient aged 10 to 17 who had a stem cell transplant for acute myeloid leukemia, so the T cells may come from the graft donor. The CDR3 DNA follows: TGTGCCAGCAGCCAACGAGTTATCATCGGGGAGCTGTTTTTT. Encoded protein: CASSQRVIIGELFF.